The source of this T cell receptor (beta chain) is a study of OX40 agonist ivuxolimab in advanced cancers. Study outcomes and limitations: Averaged across samples, CD8+ T cells carried more expanded clones than CD4+ did.

J lost 4 bases, V lost 4 bases, and 8 bases had no gene match. Germline V lookup: CDR1 MGHRA, CDR2 YSYEKL. The CDR3 covers 16 residues. Assay: immunoSEQ multiplex PCR; the TCRdb copy retains only in-frame clones and omits some. The sample lists 65,000 to 85,000 clones; about 92% were seen once. A remark on this clone: Its matching antigen is unknown.

The V gene is TRBV4-1, the J gene TRBJ2-7; the match to TRBD2 covers 12 bases. The TCR was taken from an adult with an advanced solid tumor such as melanoma, head and neck, liver or kidney cancer. This specimen consisted of CD4+ or CD8+ T cells sorted from blood, obtained in a trial of the OX40 agonist ivuxolimab. Written as DNA, the CDR3 is TGCGCCAGCAGCCTACAGACTAGCGGGAGTGGGTACGAGCAGTACTTC. Protein product: CASSLQTSGSGYEQYF.